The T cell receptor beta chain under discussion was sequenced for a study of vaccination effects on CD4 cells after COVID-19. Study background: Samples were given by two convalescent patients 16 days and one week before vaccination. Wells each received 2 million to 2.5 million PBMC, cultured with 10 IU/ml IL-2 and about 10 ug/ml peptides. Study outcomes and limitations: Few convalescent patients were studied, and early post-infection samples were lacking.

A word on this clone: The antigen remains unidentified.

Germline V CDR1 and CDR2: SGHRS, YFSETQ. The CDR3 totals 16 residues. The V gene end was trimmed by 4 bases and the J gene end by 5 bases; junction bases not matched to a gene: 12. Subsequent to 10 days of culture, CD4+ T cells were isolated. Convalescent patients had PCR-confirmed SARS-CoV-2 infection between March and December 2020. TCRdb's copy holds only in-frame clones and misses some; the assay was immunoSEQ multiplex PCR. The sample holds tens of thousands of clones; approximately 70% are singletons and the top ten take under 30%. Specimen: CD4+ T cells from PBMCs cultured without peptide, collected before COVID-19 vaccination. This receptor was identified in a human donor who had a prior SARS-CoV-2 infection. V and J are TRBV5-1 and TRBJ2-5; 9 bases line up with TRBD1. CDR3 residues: CASSQRDRATGETQYF. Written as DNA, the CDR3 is TGCGCCAGCAGCCAGAGGGACAGGGCAACCGGGGAGACCCAGTACTTC.